This is a list of T cell receptor beta chains from one sample in a study of cytomegalovirus exposure and HLA in healthy donors. The data were produced by immunoSEQ multiplex PCR, yet TCRdb's version contains in-frame clones alone and is incomplete. This table has fewer than 100,000 clones, less than 80% appearing once. Sequencing used PBMCs. These receptors were taken from a woman between 35 and 50 years old in good health and CMV-seropositive. The CDR3 runs from the conserved cysteine through the conserved F or W. Each record gives: V gene, D gene, CDR3 length, clone size, J gene, CDR3 DNA, CDR3 protein. D genes are given only for firm matches. The size of a clone is reported for some rows only, either as once, few or many, or as a class for expanded clones.

v_gene: TRBV5-1; d_gene: TRBD2; len: 17; abundance: -; j_gene: TRBJ2-1; CDR3nt: TGCGCCAGCAGCTTGGCCGGGGGGAGGGCCCTCGGCAATGAGCAGTTCTTC; CDR3aa: CASSLAGGRALGNEQFF
v_gene: TRBV6-5; d_gene: -; len: 13; abundance: -; j_gene: TRBJ2-1; CDR3nt: TGTGCCAGCAGGCCCTCGGGGATGGGCGAGCAGTTCTTC; CDR3aa: CASRPSGMGEQFF
v_gene: TRBV5-1; d_gene: TRBD1; len: 13; abundance: few; j_gene: TRBJ2-5; CDR3nt: TGCGCCAGCAGCGCCGGACAGGGCGAGACCCAGTACTTC; CDR3aa: CASSAGQGETQYF
v_gene: TRBV15; d_gene: TRBD2; len: 18; abundance: -; j_gene: TRBJ2-5; CDR3nt: TGTGCCACCAGCAGAGATAGGAACAGCGGGAGGGCCGGAGAGACCCAGTACTTC; CDR3aa: CATSRDRNSGRAGETQYF
v_gene: TRBV4-2; d_gene: TRBD1; len: 14; abundance: -; j_gene: TRBJ1-1; CDR3nt: TGTGCCAGCAGCCAAGTGCAGGGGGGCACTGAAGCTTTCTTT; CDR3aa: CASSQVQGGTEAFF
v_gene: TRBV6-1; d_gene: TRBD1; len: 16; abundance: -; j_gene: TRBJ2-3; CDR3nt: TGTGCCAGCAGTGAACTTTCCGGGACAGGGAGCGATACGCAGTATTTT; CDR3aa: CASSELSGTGSDTQYF
v_gene: TRBV18; d_gene: TRBD1; len: 15; abundance: few; j_gene: TRBJ1-1; CDR3nt: TGTGCCAGCTCACCAATCCCCGGACAGGGCACTGAAGCTTTCTTT; CDR3aa: CASSPIPGQGTEAFF
v_gene: TRBV5-1; d_gene: -; len: 15; abundance: once; j_gene: TRBJ2-2; CDR3nt: TGCGCCAGCAGCCGAGACGGTACCGGGACCGGGGAGCTGTTTTTT; CDR3aa: CASSRDGTGTGELFF
v_gene: TRBV19; d_gene: TRBD1; len: 14; abundance: -; j_gene: TRBJ1-1; CDR3nt: TGTGCCAGTAGTAACGGACAGGGGGCGCTTGAAGCTTTCTTT; CDR3aa: CASSNGQGALEAFF
v_gene: TRBV4-1; d_gene: -; len: 15; abundance: -; j_gene: TRBJ1-5; CDR3nt: TGCGCCAGCAGCCAAGGTGCTGGCAGCAATCAGCCCCAGCATTTT; CDR3aa: CASSQGAGSNQPQHF
v_gene: TRBV30; d_gene: -; len: 15; abundance: -; j_gene: TRBJ2-2; CDR3nt: TGTGCCTGGAGTCGCCCTGGACAATACACCGGGGAGCTGTTTTTT; CDR3aa: CAWSRPGQYTGELFF
v_gene: TRBV5-5; d_gene: -; len: 16; abundance: -; j_gene: TRBJ2-3; CDR3nt: TGTGCCAGCAGCCACTTAGCTAGGGGGAGTACAGATACGCAGTATTTT; CDR3aa: CASSHLARGSTDTQYF
v_gene: TRBV6-5; d_gene: -; len: 13; abundance: -; j_gene: TRBJ2-2; CDR3nt: TGTGCCAGCAGTTTGGGGGCCGCCGGGGAGCTGTTTTTT; CDR3aa: CASSLGAAGELFF
v_gene: TRBV7-2; d_gene: -; len: 15; abundance: -; j_gene: TRBJ1-5; CDR3nt: TGTGCCAGCAGCCCCTTAGGGGGAGTTTCGGAGCCCCAGCATTTT; CDR3aa: CASSPLGGVSEPQHF
v_gene: TRBV14; d_gene: TRBD2; len: 15; abundance: -; j_gene: TRBJ2-7; CDR3nt: TGTGCCAGCAGCGAACTGTACGGGAGGAAGCACGAGCAGTACTTC; CDR3aa: CASSELYGRKHEQYF
v_gene: TRBV27; d_gene: TRBD2; len: 16; abundance: once; j_gene: TRBJ2-7; CDR3nt: TGTGCCAGCAGTTTATTGGCTAGCGGGAGGGTGAGTTTTGAGTACTTC; CDR3aa: CASSLLASGRVSFEYF
v_gene: TRBV10-1; d_gene: -; len: 13; abundance: -; j_gene: TRBJ2-1; CDR3nt: TGCGCCATCGAAACCGGGGCCTACAATGAGCAGTTCTTC; CDR3aa: CAIETGAYNEQFF
v_gene: TRBV2; d_gene: TRBD2; len: 13; abundance: -; j_gene: TRBJ2-7; CDR3nt: TGTGCCAGCACCCCAAGGACTAGCTACGAGCAGTACTTC; CDR3aa: CASTPRTSYEQYF
v_gene: TRBV30; d_gene: TRBD1; len: 15; abundance: few; j_gene: TRBJ2-5; CDR3nt: TGTGCCTGGGGCTCCCGGACAGGGGTAGCAGAGACCCAGTACTTC; CDR3aa: CAWGSRTGVAETQYF
v_gene: TRBV6-4; d_gene: -; len: 15; abundance: -; j_gene: TRBJ2-1; CDR3nt: TGTGCCAGCAGTGAGGGACGACTAGGCTACAATGAGCAGTTCTTC; CDR3aa: CASSEGRLGYNEQFF
v_gene: TRBV27; d_gene: TRBD2; len: 17; abundance: -; j_gene: TRBJ2-2; CDR3nt: TGTGCCAGCAGTTTCCGACTAGCGGGAGGACGAACCGGGGAGCTGTTTTTT; CDR3aa: CASSFRLAGGRTGELFF
v_gene: TRBV28; d_gene: TRBD2; len: 16; abundance: -; j_gene: TRBJ2-1; CDR3nt: TGTGCCAGCAGTTCCCCAGCGGGGAGCTCCTACAATGAGCAGTTCTTC; CDR3aa: CASSSPAGSSYNEQFF
v_gene: TRBV29-1; d_gene: TRBD2; len: 21; abundance: -; j_gene: TRBJ2-3; CDR3nt: TGCAGCGTTCCCGGGGGTGGGGGACTAGCGGGAGTGTTAGGTTATGGAGATACGCAGTATTTT; CDR3aa: CSVPGGGGLAGVLGYGDTQYF
v_gene: TRBV6-1; d_gene: -; len: 14; abundance: -; j_gene: TRBJ2-2; CDR3nt: TGTGCCAGCCGACGGGTTCAAGACACCGGGGAGCTGTTTTTT; CDR3aa: CASRRVQDTGELFF
v_gene: TRBV5-1; d_gene: -; len: 12; abundance: -; j_gene: TRBJ2-7; CDR3nt: TGCGCCAGCAGCTTGGACGGTCGCCCACAGTACTTC; CDR3aa: CASSLDGRPQYF
v_gene: TRBV11-1; d_gene: -; len: 16; abundance: -; j_gene: TRBJ2-1; CDR3nt: TGTGCCAGCAGCCTATGGGACTCGGGAAGATACAATGAGCAGTTCTTC; CDR3aa: CASSLWDSGRYNEQFF
v_gene: TRBV5-1; d_gene: TRBD2; len: 15; abundance: -; j_gene: TRBJ2-1; CDR3nt: TGCGCCAGCAGCTTACGACTAGCGGGAGACAATGAGCAGTTCTTC; CDR3aa: CASSLRLAGDNEQFF
v_gene: TRBV5-1; d_gene: TRBD2; len: 16; abundance: -; j_gene: TRBJ2-5; CDR3nt: TGCGCCAGCAGCCCAGTAGCGGGGTCGCGCCAAGAGACCCAGTACTTC; CDR3aa: CASSPVAGSRQETQYF
v_gene: TRBV2; d_gene: TRBD1; len: 15; abundance: few; j_gene: TRBJ2-7; CDR3nt: TGTGCCAGCAGAGAGGGACAGGGGCTCTCCTACGAGCAGTACTTC; CDR3aa: CASREGQGLSYEQYF
v_gene: TRBV6-1; d_gene: -; len: 12; abundance: few; j_gene: TRBJ1-4; CDR3nt: TGTGCCAGCAGGCAGACTAATGAAAAACTGTTTTTT; CDR3aa: CASRQTNEKLFF
v_gene: TRBV5-1; d_gene: -; len: 14; abundance: -; j_gene: TRBJ2-5; CDR3nt: TGCGCCAGCAGCTTGGCCCCGGCAGCGGAGACCCAGTACTTC; CDR3aa: CASSLAPAAETQYF
v_gene: TRBV5-4; d_gene: TRBD1; len: 15; abundance: -; j_gene: TRBJ1-1; CDR3nt: TGTGCCAGCAGCTTTCAGGGGGCGCCGGGAACTGAAGCTTTCTTT; CDR3aa: CASSFQGAPGTEAFF
v_gene: TRBV6-1; d_gene: -; len: 16; abundance: -; j_gene: TRBJ2-1; CDR3nt: TGTGCCAGCAGTGACCAGGACATGACCTCCTACAATGAGCAGTTCTTC; CDR3aa: CASSDQDMTSYNEQFF
v_gene: TRBV5-1; d_gene: TRBD2; len: 13; abundance: -; j_gene: TRBJ2-3; CDR3nt: TGCGCCAGGGCGGGAGGGCCGGTAGATACGCAGTATTTT; CDR3aa: CARAGGPVDTQYF
v_gene: TRBV28; d_gene: -; len: 17; abundance: -; j_gene: TRBJ2-3; CDR3nt: TGTGCCAGCAGCTCCCGTAGTGGGAGAGCCCGCACAGATACGCAGTATTTT; CDR3aa: CASSSRSGRARTDTQYF
v_gene: TRBV15; d_gene: TRBD1; len: 17; abundance: once; j_gene: TRBJ1-4; CDR3nt: TGTGCCACCAGCGCGAAGCCGGGACAGGGCAACCATGAAAAACTGTTTTTT; CDR3aa: CATSAKPGQGNHEKLFF
v_gene: TRBV7-2; d_gene: -; len: 14; abundance: -; j_gene: TRBJ2-1; CDR3nt: TGTGCCAGCAGCTTAAAGAGGGCGGGGAATGAGCAGTTCTTC; CDR3aa: CASSLKRAGNEQFF
v_gene: TRBV6-1; d_gene: TRBD2; len: 13; abundance: -; j_gene: TRBJ2-1; CDR3nt: TGTGCCAGCTGGACTAGCGGGAACTATGAGCAGTTCTTC; CDR3aa: CASWTSGNYEQFF